What follows is one T cell receptor (beta chain) and its context. Its antigen is currently unknown. Germline CDR1 reads PRHDT; CDR2 reads FYEKMQ (reference sequence). Trimming cost V 3 bases and J 3 bases, with 24 bases left between them. CDR3 length equals 19 residues. This sample was taken from a study of OX40 agonist ivuxolimab in advanced cancers. Across the study: Given to patients was ivuxolimab, an agonistic anti-OX40 (CD134) antibody. Study outcomes and limitations: Clonal expansion was seen in CD4+ and CD8+ blood T cells by week 6 at 0.1 to 3.0 mg/kg. CD8+ T cells averaged more expanded clones than CD4+. Determination of antigen specificity was not performed for the expanded peripheral T cells.

Here immunoSEQ multiplex PCR was the method, and the copy in TCRdb shows in-frame clones only, minus some. This sample has 70,000 or so clones; 92% occur once, and the top ten carry roughly 9.7%. The sequence derives from an adult with an advanced solid tumor such as melanoma, head and neck, liver or kidney cancer. Sequenced material: CD4+ or CD8+ T cells sorted from blood, taken in a trial of the OX40 agonist ivuxolimab. The V gene is TRBV13, the J gene TRBJ2-1, with D perhaps TRBD2 (7 bases). The CDR3 spells CASSFRAGGGPDIYNEQFF. Written as DNA, the CDR3 is TGTGCCAGCAGCTTTAGGGCTGGCGGGGGCCCGGATATCTACAATGAGCAGTTCTTC.